Shown below are 20 T cell receptor beta chains from a single sample sequenced in a study of blood T cell repertoires in COVID-19. This table comes from immunoSEQ multiplex PCR, and its TCRdb copy is limited to in-frame clones, with some not included. The sample yields about 76,000 clones, around 83% seen once. The sequencing input was peripheral blood. These receptors were taken from a man aged 60 to 69 with COVID-19, enrolled during active disease.

The rearrangement uses TRBV9 and TRBJ2-7, with TRBD2 matching 12 bases. The V segment lost 4 bases and the J segment 5 bases; nucleotides outside the gene matches: 7. This CDR3 is built from 15 residues. CDR1 is SGDLS, CDR2 YYNGEE, per germline. The CDR3 is CASSPILAGGHEQYF. The CDR3, as DNA: TGTGCCAGCAGCCCTATACTAGCGGGAGGCCACGAGCAGTACTTC. Full variable domain (rest looked up from reference TRBV9 and TRBJ2-7): DSGVTQTPKHLITATGQRVTLRCSPRSGDLSVYWYQQSLDQGLQFLIQYYNGEERAKGNILERFSAQQFPDLHSELNLSSLELGDSALYFCASSPILAGGHEQYFGPGTRLTVT.

CDR3 in amino acids: CASSPLGVRNFYGYTF. CDR3 coding DNA: TGTGCCAGCAGCCCCCTGGGAGTAAGGAATTTCTATGGCTACACCTTC. The rearrangement uses TRBV5-6 and TRBJ1-2; unclear D gene. V was shortened by 4 bases and J by 4 bases, with 20 bases between the two germline ends. The germline CDR1 and CDR2 sequences are SGHDT and YYEEEE. CDR3 length equals 16 residues.

This clone was recorded only once. The chain links TRBV30 to TRBJ2-3; 7 nucleotides match TRBD2. J was trimmed by 4 bases and V by 2 bases; bases with no gene match: 6. CDR1 is GTSNPN, CDR2 SVGIG, per germline (reference sequence). There are 14 residues in the CDR3. The CDR3 DNA reads as TGTGCCTGGAGTAGAGCGGGGATTGCAGATACGCAGTATTTT. It encodes CAWSRAGIADTQYF.

V gene TRBV6-5 combines with J gene TRBJ2-5, with D tentatively TRBD1 (6 bases). The CDR3 spans 13 residues. Trimming left V 2 bases short and J 7 bases short, with 11 bases between. CDR1 MNHEY and CDR2 SVGAGI come from the germline V gene. CDR3 DNA sequence: TGTGCCAGCAGTTACACCATCAGGGGGACCCAGTACTTC. Translating it yields CASSYTIRGTQYF.

V is TRBV14 and J is TRBJ2-7; 9 positions match TRBD1. The J segment lost 4 bases and the V segment lost 4 bases, leaving 5 bases of the junction unmatched. Germline V gives CDR1 SGHDN, CDR2 FVKESK. This CDR3 region has 14 residues. The CDR3, as DNA: TGTGCCAGCAGCCCCGGACAGGGGCGGTACGAGCAGTACTTC. This encodes CASSPGQGRYEQYF.

This clone was counted a single time. This sequence joins TRBV6-6 and TRBJ1-5, with 7 bases aligning to TRBD1. CDR3 size: 15 residues. Unmatched junction bases numbered 7, after V lost 5 bases and J lost 3 bases. Per the germline V gene, CDR1 is MNHNY and CDR2 is SVGAGI (reference sequence). The CDR3 sequence: CASSSRQGNNQPQHF. The CDR3 DNA follows: TGTGCCAGCAGTAGCCGACAGGGCAACAATCAGCCCCAGCATTTT.

This sequence joins TRBV5-6 and TRBJ2-3; TRBD2 is a possible D gene (5 bases). The V end was cut by 0 bases, the J end by 3 bases, with 11 bases between. This CDR3 has 15 residues. Germline CDR1 and CDR2: SGHDT and YYEEEE. CDR3 coding DNA: TGTGCCAGCAGCTTGGAAGGAGGAAGGACAGATACGCAGTATTTT. It codes for CASSLEGGRTDTQYF. The variable domain in full, completed from reference TRBV5-6 and TRBJ2-3, reads DAGVTQSPTHLIKTRGQQVTLRCSPKSGHDTVSWYQQALGQGPQFIFQYYEEEERQRGNFPDRFSGHQFPNYSSELNVNALLLGDSALYLCASSLEGGRTDTQYFGPGTRLTVL.

The V call is TRBV10-1, the J call TRBJ1-1, with a tentative D call TRBD1 (6 bases). The V end was cut by 4 bases, the J end by 3 bases, with 15 bases between. CDR1 is WNHNN and CDR2 is SYGVQD in the germline V gene (reference sequence). This CDR3 has 15 amino acids. The CDR3 DNA reads as TGCGCCAGCAGTGGGGGGCACAGCCTGGACACTGAAGCTTTCTTT. It specifies CASSGGHSLDTEAFF.

The V gene is TRBV5-4, the J gene TRBJ1-4; possible D gene TRBD1, 6 bases. In germline, CDR1 is SGHNT, CDR2 YYREEE (reference sequence). V gave up 4 bases and J gave up 8 bases, with 15 bases separating them. The CDR3 is 14 amino acids. The CDR3 here is CASSQGQYGEKLFF. Written as DNA, the CDR3 is TGTGCCAGCAGCCAAGGACAGTACGGGGAAAAACTGTTTTTT. Full variable domain (missing parts from reference TRBV5-4 and TRBJ1-4): ETGVTQSPTHLIKTRGQQVTLRCSSQSGHNTVSWYQQALGQGPQFIFQYYREEENGRGNFPPRFSGLQFPNYSSELNVNALELDDSALYLCASSQGQYGEKLFFGSGTQLSVL.

This clone was detected only once. V usage is TRBV20-1 and J usage is TRBJ1-1; tentatively, D is TRBD1 (5 bases). The CDR3 runs 15 residues. V lost 3 bases, J lost 0 bases, and 14 bases lay in between. Germline loops: CDR1 DFQATT, CDR2 SNEGSKA (reference sequence). CDR3 residues: CSASIPAGMNTEAFF. CDR3 nucleotides: TGCAGTGCTAGTATCCCAGCAGGGATGAACACTGAAGCTTTCTTT.

This clone was recorded once. The genes are TRBV3-1 (or the pseudogene TRBV3-2) and TRBJ2-7; D is uncertain. The CDR3 is made up of 14 amino acids. Germline CDR1 LGHDT, CDR2 YNNKEL (reference sequence). Trimming removed 0 bases at V and 7 bases at J, with 13 bases between. The CDR3 sequence is CASSQDRRVLEQYF. The CDR3 bases are TGTGCCAGCAGCCAAGATAGGAGAGTGCTTGAGCAGTACTTC.

The V call is TRBV6-5, the J call TRBJ2-7; D might be TRBD1 (5 bases). Deletions cut 0 bases from V and 2 bases from J, with 8 bases between. This CDR3 comprises 14 residues. Germline assignment: CDR1 MNHEY and CDR2 SVGAGI. As DNA, the CDR3 is TGTGCCAGCAGTTACTCGACAGACCCCTACGAGCAGTACTTC. This gives the protein CASSYSTDPYEQYF.

This clone was seen only once. The V call is TRBV10-2, the J call TRBJ1-2, with a possible D match to TRBD1 (5 bases). The V end lost 0 bases, the J end lost 4 bases, and 9 bases lay between the germline ends. Germline V gives CDR1 WSHSY, CDR2 SAAADI. The CDR3 runs 14 residues. The CDR3 DNA reads as TGCGCCAGCAGTGAGTCGACGGACATCTATGGCTACACCTTC. Protein sequence: CASSESTDIYGYTF.

This chain connects TRBV7-9 to TRBJ2-7, with 7 bases identical to TRBD2. Trimming took 5 bases from V and 6 from J; bases not matched to a gene: 10. Germline lookup yields CDR1 SEHNR and CDR2 FQNEAQ (reference sequence). The CDR3 is made up of 14 amino acids. This CDR3 reads CASSSQGGLGEQYF. For the CDR3, the DNA is TGTGCCAGCAGCAGCCAGGGAGGGCTTGGCGAGCAGTACTTC.

This clone was seen a handful of times. The rearrangement links TRBV5-1 to TRBJ2-1, with D possibly TRBD1 on 6 matching bases. Trimming stripped 0 bases from V and 8 bases from J, with 21 bases between. The CDR3 is made up of 17 amino acids. Germline V gene lookup returns CDR1 SGHRS and CDR2 YFSETQ. CDR3 residues: CASSLASLLRQEDEQFF. CDR3 DNA sequence: TGCGCCAGCAGCTTGGCCTCTTTATTAAGACAGGAGGATGAGCAGTTCTTC.

This sequence joins TRBV24-1 and TRBJ2-3, with a tentative D call TRBD2 (5 bases). Trimming pared 2 bases from V and 4 bases from J, leaving 15 bases between. This CDR3 has 16 residues. Germline V gene data show CDR1 as KGHDR and CDR2 as SFDVKD. CDR3 in DNA: TGTGCCACCAGTGATTCCTCGACTGGGAGAGCAGATACGCAGTATTTT. Protein sequence: CATSDSSTGRADTQYF.

The rearrangement links TRBV23-1 to TRBJ2-7; possible D gene TRBD1, 6 bases. TRBV23-1 is an ORF, and what it does is uncertain. V lost 2 bases, J lost 3 bases, and 14 bases lay in between. The CDR3 contains 15 residues. This chain's CDR3 is CASSQDRTDYYEQYF. CDR3 DNA: TGCGCCAGCAGTCAAGACCGGACAGACTACTACGAGCAGTACTTC.

This clone was recorded once. The genes are TRBV5-5 and TRBJ2-3, with 11 bases that match TRBD2. Losses at the gene ends were 4 bases for V and 4 bases for J; bases not matched to a gene: 8. The CDR3 is made up of 16 amino acids. CDR1 and CDR2 (germline): SGHKS, YYEKEE (reference sequence). CDR3 nucleotide sequence: TGTGCCAGCAGCAAAAATAGCGGGGGGGCGTCAGATACGCAGTATTTT. It yields the protein CASSKNSGGASDTQYF.

The chain has TRBV9 and TRBJ2-3, with a weak D call TRBD2 (5 bases). V lost 4 bases and J lost 4, with 7 bases in between. From germline, CDR1 is SGDLS and CDR2 YYNGEE. CDR3 size: 12 residues. Here the CDR3 reads CASSSEADTQYF. CDR3 coding DNA: TGTGCCAGCAGCTCGGAGGCAGATACGCAGTATTTT.

This clone was counted a single time. The chain combines TRBV2 with TRBJ2-7; TRBD1 agrees at 9 bases. J lost 1 base, V lost 8 bases, and 3 bases had no gene match. From germline, CDR1 is SNHLY and CDR2 FYNNEI. This CDR3 spans 13 amino acids. As DNA, the CDR3 is TGTGCCAGCGGCGGACAGGGGTCCTACGAGCAGTACTTC. Protein: CASGGQGSYEQYF.